A single sample is the source of the 4 T cell receptor beta chains below, sequenced in a study of CD8 T cells in Susac syndrome. Random-hexamer reverse transcription was applied to roughly 0.5 to 1 ug RNA. MiXCR, run by TCRdb on the immunoSEQ multiplex PCR reads, gives a single entry per CDR3 protein. This table has 100,000 to 150,000 distinct CDR3 sequences, roughly 80% appearing once. The sample taken for sequencing was CD8+ T cells from PBMCs. These receptors were collected from a human donor with multiple sclerosis.

This rearrangement joins TRBV5-6 to TRBJ2-6; D may be TRBD1 (5 bases). Germline assignment: CDR1 SGHDT and CDR2 YYEEEE. This CDR3 spans 17 amino acids. V shed 4 bases and J shed 0 bases, with 14 bases lying between them. CDR3: CASSLPTGRSGANVLTF. The CDR3 DNA sequence: TGTGCCAGCAGCCTCCCTACAGGTCGCTCTGGGGCCAACGTCCTGACTTTC.

The chain employs TRBV19 and TRBJ1-5, with D uncertain. In germline, CDR1 is LNHDA, CDR2 SQIVND (reference sequence). V gave up 3 bases and J gave up 6 bases, with 9 bases separating them. The CDR3 length is 13 residues. CDR3 in DNA: TGTGCCAGTAGTATTTCTGGCGGTCAGCCCCAGCATTTT. Protein product: CASSISGGQPQHF.

The chain links TRBV4-3 to TRBJ1-2; tentative D call: TRBD1 (6 bases). The germline V gene has CDR1 LGHNA and CDR2 YSLEER. This CDR3 comprises 16 residues. Deletions cut 0 bases from V and 4 bases from J, with 15 bases between. CDR3: CASSQDGEGVTYGYTF. CDR3 sequence (DNA): TGCGCCAGCAGCCAAGATGGGGAGGGGGTAACCTATGGCTACACCTTC.

V gene TRBV7-6 combines with J gene TRBJ2-1, with D perhaps matching TRBD2 (6 bases). Germline CDR1 is SGHVS and CDR2 is FNYEAQ. This CDR3 region has 13 residues. The germline V and J ends were trimmed by 1 base and 9 bases, with 10 bases remaining between them. The CDR3 DNA follows: TGTGCCAGCAGCTTAGGCGGGATAGGTGAGCAGTTCTTC. As protein: CASSLGGIGEQFF.